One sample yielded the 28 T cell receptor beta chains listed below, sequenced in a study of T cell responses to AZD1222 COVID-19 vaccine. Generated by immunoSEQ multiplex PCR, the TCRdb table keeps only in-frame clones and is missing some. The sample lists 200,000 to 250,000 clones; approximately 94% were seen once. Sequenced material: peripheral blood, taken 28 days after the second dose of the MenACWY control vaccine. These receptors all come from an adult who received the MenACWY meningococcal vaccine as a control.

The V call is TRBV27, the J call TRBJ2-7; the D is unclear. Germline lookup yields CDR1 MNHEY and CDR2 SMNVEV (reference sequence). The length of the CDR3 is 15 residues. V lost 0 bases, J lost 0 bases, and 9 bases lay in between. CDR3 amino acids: CASSLSGPLSYEQYF. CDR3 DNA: TGTGCCAGCAGTTTATCCGGGCCCCTCTCCTACGAGCAGTACTTC.

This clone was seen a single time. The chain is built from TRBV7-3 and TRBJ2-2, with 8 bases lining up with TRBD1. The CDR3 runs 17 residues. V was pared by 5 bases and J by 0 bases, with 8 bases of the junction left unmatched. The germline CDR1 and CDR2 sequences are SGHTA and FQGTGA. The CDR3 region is CASSLTGTGTNTGELFF. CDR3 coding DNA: TGTGCCAGCAGCCTTACGGGGACAGGCACGAACACCGGGGAGCTGTTTTTT. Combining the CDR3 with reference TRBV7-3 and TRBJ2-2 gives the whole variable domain GAGVSQTPSNKVTEKGKYVELRCDPISGHTALYWYRQSLGQGPEFLIYFQGTGAADDSGLPNDRFFAVRPEGSVSTLKIQRTERGDSAVYLCASSLTGTGTNTGELFFGEGSRLTVL.

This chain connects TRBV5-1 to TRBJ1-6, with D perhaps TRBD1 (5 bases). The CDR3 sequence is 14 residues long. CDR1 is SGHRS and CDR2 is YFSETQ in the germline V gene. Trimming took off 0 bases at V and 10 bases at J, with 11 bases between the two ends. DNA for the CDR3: TGCGCCAGCAGCTTGGCTGGGCGGGGCTCACCCCTCCACTTT. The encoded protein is CASSLAGRGSPLHF.

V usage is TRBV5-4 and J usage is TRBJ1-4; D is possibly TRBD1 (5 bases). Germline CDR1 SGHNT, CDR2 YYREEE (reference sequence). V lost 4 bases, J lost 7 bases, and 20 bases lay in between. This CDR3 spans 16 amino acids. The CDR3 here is CASSLKQGGGSEKLFF. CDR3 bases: TGTGCCAGCAGCCTCAAGCAGGGCGGGGGAAGTGAAAAACTGTTTTTT.

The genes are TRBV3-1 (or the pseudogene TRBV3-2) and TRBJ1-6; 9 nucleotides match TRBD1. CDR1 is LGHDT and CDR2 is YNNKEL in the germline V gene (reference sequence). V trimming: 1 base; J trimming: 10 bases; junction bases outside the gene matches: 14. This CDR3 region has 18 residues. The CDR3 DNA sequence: TGTGCCAGCAGCCAAGGTTCTATAGGACAGGGGAACGGATCACCCCTCCACTTT. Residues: CASSQGSIGQGNGSPLHF.

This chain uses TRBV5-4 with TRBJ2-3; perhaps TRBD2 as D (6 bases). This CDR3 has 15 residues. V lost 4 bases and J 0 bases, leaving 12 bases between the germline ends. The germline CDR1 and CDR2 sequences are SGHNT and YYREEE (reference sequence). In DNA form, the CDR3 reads TGTGCCAGCAGCCACATAGCGGAAAGCACAGATACGCAGTATTTT. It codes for CASSHIAESTDTQYF.

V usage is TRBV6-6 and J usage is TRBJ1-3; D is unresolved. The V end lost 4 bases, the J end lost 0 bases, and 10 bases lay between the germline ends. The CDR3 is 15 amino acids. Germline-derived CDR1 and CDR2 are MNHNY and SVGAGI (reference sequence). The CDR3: CASSSQVNSGNTIYF. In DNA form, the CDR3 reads TGTGCCAGCAGTTCCCAGGTTAACTCTGGAAACACCATATATTTT.

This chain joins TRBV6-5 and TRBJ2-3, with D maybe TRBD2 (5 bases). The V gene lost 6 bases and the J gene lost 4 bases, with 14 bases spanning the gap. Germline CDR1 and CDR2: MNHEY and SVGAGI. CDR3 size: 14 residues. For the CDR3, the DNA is TGTGCCAGCAGATTACTCAGAGGGCCAGATACGCAGTATTTT. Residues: CASRLLRGPDTQYF.

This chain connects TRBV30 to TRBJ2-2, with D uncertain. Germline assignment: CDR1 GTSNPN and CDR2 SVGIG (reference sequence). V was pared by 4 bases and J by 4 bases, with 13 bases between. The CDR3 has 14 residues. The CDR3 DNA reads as TGTGCCTGGACCTTCGGGCCATCCACCGGGGAGCTGTTTTTT. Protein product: CAWTFGPSTGELFF.

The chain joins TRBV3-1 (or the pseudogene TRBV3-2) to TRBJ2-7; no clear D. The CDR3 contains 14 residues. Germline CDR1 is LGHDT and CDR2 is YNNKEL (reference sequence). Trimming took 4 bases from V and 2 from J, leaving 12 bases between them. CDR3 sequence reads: CASSPPRAPYEQYF. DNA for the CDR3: TGTGCCAGCAGCCCCCCTCGGGCCCCCTACGAGCAGTACTTC.

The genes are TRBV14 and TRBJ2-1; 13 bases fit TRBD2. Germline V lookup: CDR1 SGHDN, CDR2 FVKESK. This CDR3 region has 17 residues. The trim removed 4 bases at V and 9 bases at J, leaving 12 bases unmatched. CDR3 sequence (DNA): TGTGCCAGCAGCCGCGTCAAGGGACTAGCGGGGATTGGTGAGCAGTTCTTC. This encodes CASSRVKGLAGIGEQFF.

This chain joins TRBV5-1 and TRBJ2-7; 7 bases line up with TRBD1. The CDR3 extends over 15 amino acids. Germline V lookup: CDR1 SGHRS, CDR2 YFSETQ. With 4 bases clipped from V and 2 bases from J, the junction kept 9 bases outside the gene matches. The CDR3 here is CASSPRLGTAYEQYF. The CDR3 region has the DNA TGCGCCAGCAGCCCAAGGTTGGGGACAGCCTACGAGCAGTACTTC.

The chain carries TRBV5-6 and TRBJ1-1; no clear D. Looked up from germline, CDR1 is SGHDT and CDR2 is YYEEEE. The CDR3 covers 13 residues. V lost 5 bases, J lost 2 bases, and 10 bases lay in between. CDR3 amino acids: CASSYDKNTEAFF. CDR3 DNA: TGTGCCAGCAGTTACGACAAAAACACTGAAGCTTTCTTT.

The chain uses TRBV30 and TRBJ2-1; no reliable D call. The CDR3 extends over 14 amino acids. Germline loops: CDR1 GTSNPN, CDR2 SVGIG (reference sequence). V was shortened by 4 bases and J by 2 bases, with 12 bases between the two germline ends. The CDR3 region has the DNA TGTGCCTGGACCGGCGGAGTCCCCTACAATGAGCAGTTCTTC. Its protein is CAWTGGVPYNEQFF.

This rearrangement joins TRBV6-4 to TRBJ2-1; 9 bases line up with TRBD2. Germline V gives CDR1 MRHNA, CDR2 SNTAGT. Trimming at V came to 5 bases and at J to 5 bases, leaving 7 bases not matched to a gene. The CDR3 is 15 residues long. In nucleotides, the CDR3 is TGTGCCAGCAGTCACCTAGCGGGGACAAACAATGAGCAGTTCTTC. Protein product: CASSHLAGTNNEQFF.

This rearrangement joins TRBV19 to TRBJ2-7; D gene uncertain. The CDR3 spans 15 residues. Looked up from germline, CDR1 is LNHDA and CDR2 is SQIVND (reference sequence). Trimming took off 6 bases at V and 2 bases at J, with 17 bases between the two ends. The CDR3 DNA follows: TGTGCCAGTAGAGACCGAGGCCCTGGGCCCTACGAGCAGTACTTC. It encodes CASRDRGPGPYEQYF.

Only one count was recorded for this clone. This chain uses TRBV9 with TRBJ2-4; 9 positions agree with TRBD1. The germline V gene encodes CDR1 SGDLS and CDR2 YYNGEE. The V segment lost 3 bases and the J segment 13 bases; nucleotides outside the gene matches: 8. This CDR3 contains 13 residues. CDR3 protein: CASSALEGTGQYF. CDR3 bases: TGTGCCAGCAGCGCCCTAGAAGGGACAGGGCAGTACTTC.

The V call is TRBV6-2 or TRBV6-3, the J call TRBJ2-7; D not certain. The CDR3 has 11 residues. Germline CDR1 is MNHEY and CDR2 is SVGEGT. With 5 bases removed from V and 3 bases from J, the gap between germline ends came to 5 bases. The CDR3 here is CASSTNYEQYF. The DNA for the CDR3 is TGTGCCAGCAGTACCAACTACGAGCAGTACTTC.

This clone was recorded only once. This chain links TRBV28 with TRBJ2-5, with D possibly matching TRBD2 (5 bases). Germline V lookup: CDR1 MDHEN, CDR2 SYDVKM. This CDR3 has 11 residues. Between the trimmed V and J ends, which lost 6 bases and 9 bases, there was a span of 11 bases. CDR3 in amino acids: CASSPGVAQYF. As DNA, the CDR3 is TGTGCCAGCAGCCCCGGGGTGGCCCAGTACTTC.

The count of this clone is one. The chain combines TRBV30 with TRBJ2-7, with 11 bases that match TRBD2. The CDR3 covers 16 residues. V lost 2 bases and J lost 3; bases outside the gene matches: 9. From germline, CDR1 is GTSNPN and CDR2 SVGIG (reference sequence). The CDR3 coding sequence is TGTGCCTGGAGTCCACCCGGGACTAGCGGAAACTACGAGCAGTACTTC. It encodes CAWSPPGTSGNYEQYF.

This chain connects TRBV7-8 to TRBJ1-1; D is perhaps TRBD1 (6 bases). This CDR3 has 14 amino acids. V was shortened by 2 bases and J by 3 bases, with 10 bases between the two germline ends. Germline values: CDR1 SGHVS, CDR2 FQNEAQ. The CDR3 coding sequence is TGTGCCAGCAGCTTATACAGGGAGGACACTGAAGCTTTCTTT. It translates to CASSLYREDTEAFF.

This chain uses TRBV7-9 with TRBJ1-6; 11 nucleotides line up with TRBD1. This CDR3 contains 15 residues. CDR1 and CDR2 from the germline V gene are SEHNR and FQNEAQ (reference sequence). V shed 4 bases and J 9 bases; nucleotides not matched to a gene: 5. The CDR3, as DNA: TGTGCCAGCAGCTCCCTGGGACAGGGGGTTTCACCCCTCCACTTT. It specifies CASSSLGQGVSPLHF.

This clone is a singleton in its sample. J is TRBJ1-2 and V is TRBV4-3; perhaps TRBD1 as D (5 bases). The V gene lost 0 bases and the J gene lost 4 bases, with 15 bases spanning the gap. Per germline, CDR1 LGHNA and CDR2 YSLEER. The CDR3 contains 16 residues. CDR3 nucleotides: TGCGCCAGCAGCCAAGATCGAGGAGGGGTGGTCTATGGCTACACCTTC. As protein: CASSQDRGGVVYGYTF.

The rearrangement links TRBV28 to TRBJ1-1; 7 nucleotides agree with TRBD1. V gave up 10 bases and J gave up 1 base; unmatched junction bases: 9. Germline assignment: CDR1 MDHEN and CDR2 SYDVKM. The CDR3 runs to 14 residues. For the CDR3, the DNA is TGTGCCATCAGGGGGGGGACACAGAACACTGAAGCTTTCTTT. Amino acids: CAIRGGTQNTEAFF.

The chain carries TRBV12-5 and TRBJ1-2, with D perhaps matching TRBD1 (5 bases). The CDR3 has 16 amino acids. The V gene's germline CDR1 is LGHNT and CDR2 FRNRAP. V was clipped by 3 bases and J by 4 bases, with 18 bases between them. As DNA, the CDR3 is TGTGCTAGTGGTTTCTGGGTTCAGGGAAATACCTATGGCTACACCTTC. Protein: CASGFWVQGNTYGYTF. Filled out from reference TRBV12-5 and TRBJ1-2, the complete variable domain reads DARVTQTPRHKVTEMGQEVTMRCQPILGHNTVFWYRQTMMQGLELLAYFRNRAPLDDSGMPKDRFSAEMPDATLATLKIQPSEPRDSAVYFCASGFWVQGNTYGYTFGSGTRLTVV.

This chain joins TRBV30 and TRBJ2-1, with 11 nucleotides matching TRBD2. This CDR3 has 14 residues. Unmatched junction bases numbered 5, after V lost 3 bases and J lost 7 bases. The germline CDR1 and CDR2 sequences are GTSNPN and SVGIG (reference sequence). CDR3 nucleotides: TGTGCCTGGAGACTAGCGGGAGCTGGTAATGAGCAGTTCTTC. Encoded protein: CAWRLAGAGNEQFF.

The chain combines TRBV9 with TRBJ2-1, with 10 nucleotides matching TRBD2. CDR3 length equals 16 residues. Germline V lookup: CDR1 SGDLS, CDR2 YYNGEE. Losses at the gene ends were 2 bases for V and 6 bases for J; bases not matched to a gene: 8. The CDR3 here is CASSVLSGRALNEQFF. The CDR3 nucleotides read TGTGCCAGCAGCGTTTTAAGCGGGAGGGCCCTCAATGAGCAGTTCTTC.

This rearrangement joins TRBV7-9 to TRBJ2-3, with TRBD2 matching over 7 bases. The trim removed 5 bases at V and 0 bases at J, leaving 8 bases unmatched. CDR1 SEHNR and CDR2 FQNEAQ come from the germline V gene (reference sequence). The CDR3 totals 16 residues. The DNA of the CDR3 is TGTGCCAGCAGCACCAGGAGCGGGGCTAGCACAGATACGCAGTATTTT. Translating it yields CASSTRSGASTDTQYF.